Sequencing of this T cell receptor beta chain was carried out in a study of tumor and adjacent non-tumor tissue in lung cancer. Study details: Histology: 12 adenocarcinoma, a couple of squamous cell carcinoma, 1 small cell lung cancer.

Points from the study as a whole: In normal lung, the top 100 clones were significantly more dominant than in tumor.

Germline V gene data show CDR1 as MNHEY and CDR2 as SVGAGI. V was pared by 5 bases and J by 5 bases, with 19 bases between. CDR3 length: 16 residues. A modified ARM-PCR protocol with three rounds of nested PCR amplified TCRbeta. TCRdb processed the multiplex PCR reads anew with MiXCR; each CDR3 protein has one entry. The sample holds around 210,000 distinct CDR3 sequences, 70% to 75% seen once. This sample's RNA came from whole unsorted tissue. On this clonotype itself: Its antigen is undetermined.

The clonotype comes from a man in his 60s with non-small cell lung cancer. The V gene is TRBV6-5, the J gene TRBJ1-5; D perhaps matches TRBD1 (6 bases). The sequenced sample consisted of lung tumor tissue. Here the CDR3 reads CASSDRRGIGDQPQHF. As DNA, the CDR3 is TGTGCCAGCAGTGACAGGAGGGGGATTGGCGATCAGCCCCAGCATTTT.